This TCR beta chain was retrieved from a study of shared clonotypes between healthy human individuals. Sequenced by immunoSEQ multiplex PCR; TCRdb stores in-frame clones only, minus some. The sample carries 2 million to 3 million clones, 80% to 95% recorded once. Study results and limitations: The sole specimen, blood, was sampled, and tissue repertoires likely differ. The naive CD4 repertoires of a handful of donors were compared, and about 5% of clonotypes were shared.

Remarks on this clone: What it recognizes is unknown.

Germline V gives CDR1 SGDLS, CDR2 YYNGEE. The ends lost 0 bases at V and 5 bases at J; junction bases unmatched: 12. This CDR3 is 18 amino acids long. This sequence joins TRBV9 and TRBJ2-2; 8 bases are shared with TRBD2. This TCR was recovered from a man aged 18 to 30 in good health. Some clones in this sample may be carry-over from other donors' samples. The sequenced sample was naive CD4+ T cells from PBMCs. The subset denotes: CD45RA+ positively selected. CDR3 DNA: TGTGCCAGCAGCGTAGATTGGGGAAGTAGCGGGATAACCGGGGAGCTGTTTTTT. Its translation: CASSVDWGSSGITGELFF.